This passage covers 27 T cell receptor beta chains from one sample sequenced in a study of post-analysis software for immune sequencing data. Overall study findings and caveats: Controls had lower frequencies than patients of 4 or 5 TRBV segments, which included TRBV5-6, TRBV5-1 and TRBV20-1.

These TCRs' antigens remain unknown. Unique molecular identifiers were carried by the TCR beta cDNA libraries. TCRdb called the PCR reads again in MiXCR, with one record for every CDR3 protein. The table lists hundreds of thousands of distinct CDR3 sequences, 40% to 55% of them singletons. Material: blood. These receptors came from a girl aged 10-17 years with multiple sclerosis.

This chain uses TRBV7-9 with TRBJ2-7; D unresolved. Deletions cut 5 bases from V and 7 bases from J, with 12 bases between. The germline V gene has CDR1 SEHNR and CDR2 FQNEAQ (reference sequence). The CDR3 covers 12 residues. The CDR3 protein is CASSLPVGEQYF. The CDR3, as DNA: TGTGCCAGCAGCCTCCCGGTGGGGGAGCAGTACTTC.

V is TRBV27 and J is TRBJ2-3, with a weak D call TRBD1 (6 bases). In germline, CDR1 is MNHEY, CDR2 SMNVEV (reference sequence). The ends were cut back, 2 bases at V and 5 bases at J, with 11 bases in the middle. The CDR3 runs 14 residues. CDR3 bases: TGTGCCAGCAGTTTAACAGGGATCGGAGATACGCAGTATTTT. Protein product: CASSLTGIGDTQYF.

In nucleotides, the CDR3 is TGTGCCAGCAGCCTACGGACATCAACTAATGAAAAACTGTTTTTT. Its protein product is CASSLRTSTNEKLFF. The V gene is TRBV7-2, the J gene TRBJ1-4; maybe TRBD1 (5 bases). V gave up 5 bases and J gave up 0 bases, with 10 bases separating them. The CDR3 has 15 amino acids. Germline-derived CDR1 and CDR2 are SGHTA and FQGNSA.

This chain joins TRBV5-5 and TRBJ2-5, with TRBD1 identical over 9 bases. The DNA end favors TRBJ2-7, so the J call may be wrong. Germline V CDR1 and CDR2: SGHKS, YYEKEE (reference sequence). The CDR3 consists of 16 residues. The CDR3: CASSLLRTGVIYEQYF. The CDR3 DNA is TGTGCCAGCAGCTTGTTACGGACAGGGGTAATCTACGAGCAGTACTTC.

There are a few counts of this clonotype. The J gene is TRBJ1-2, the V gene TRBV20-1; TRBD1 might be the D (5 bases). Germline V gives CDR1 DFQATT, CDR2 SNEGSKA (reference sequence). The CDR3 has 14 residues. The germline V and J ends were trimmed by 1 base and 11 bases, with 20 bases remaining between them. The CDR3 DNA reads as TGCAGTGCTAGAGGGGGGGACCTCGTGATTGTTTACACCTTC. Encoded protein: CSARGGDLVIVYTF.

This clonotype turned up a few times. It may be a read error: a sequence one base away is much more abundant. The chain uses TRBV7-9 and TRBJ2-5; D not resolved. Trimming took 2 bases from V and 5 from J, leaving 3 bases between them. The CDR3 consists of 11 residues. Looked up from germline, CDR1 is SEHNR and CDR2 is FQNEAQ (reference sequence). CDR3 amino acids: CASSLMETQYF. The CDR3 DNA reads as TGTGCCAGCAGCTTAATGGAGACCCAGTACTTC.

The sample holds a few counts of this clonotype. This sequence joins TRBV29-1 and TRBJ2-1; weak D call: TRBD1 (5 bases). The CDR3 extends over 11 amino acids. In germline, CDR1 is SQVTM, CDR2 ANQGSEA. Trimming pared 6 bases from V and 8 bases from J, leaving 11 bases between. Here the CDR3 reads CSVWGAYEQFF. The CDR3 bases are TGCAGCGTGTGGGGCGCCTATGAGCAGTTCTTC.

CDR3: CASSPPDRDQPQHF. CDR3 coding DNA: TGTGCCAGCAGTCCCCCGGACAGGGACCAGCCCCAGCATTTT. V usage is TRBV28 and J usage is TRBJ1-5; 8 positions agree with TRBD1. CDR1 and CDR2 from the germline V gene are MDHEN and SYDVKM. CDR3 size: 14 residues. J lost 7 bases, V lost 5 bases, and 7 bases had no gene match.

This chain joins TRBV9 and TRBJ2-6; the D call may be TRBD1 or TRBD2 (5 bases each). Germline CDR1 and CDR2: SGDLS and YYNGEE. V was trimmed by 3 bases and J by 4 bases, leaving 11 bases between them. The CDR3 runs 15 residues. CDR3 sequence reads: CASSAGLSGANVLTF. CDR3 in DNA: TGTGCCAGCAGCGCGGGGCTCTCGGGGGCCAACGTCCTGACTTTC.

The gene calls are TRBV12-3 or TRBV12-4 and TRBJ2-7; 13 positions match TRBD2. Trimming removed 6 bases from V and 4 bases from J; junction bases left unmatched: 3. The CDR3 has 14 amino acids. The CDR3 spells CASRSGLAGYEQYF. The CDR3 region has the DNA TGTGCCAGCAGGTCGGGACTAGCGGGATACGAGCAGTACTTC.

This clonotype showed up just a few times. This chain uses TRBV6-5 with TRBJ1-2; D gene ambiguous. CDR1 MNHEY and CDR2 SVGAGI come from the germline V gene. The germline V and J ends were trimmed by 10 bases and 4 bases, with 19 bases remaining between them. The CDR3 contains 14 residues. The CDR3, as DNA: TGTGCCACTAGGTTAAATGACGTATTCTATGGCTACACCTTC. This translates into CATRLNDVFYGYTF.

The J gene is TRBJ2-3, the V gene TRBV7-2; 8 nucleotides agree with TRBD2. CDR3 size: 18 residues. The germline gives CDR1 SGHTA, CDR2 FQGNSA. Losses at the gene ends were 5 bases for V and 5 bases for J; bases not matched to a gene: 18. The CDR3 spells CASSETVAGTSRRDTQYF. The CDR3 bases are TGTGCCAGCAGCGAAACCGTAGCAGGGACTAGTAGAAGAGATACGCAGTATTTT. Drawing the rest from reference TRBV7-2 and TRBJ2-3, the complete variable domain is GAGVSQSPSNKVTEKGKDVELRCDPISGHTALYWYRQSLGQGLEFLIYFQGNSAPDKSGLPSDRFSAERTGGSVSTLTIQRTQQEDSAVYLCASSETVAGTSRRDTQYFGPGTRLTVL.

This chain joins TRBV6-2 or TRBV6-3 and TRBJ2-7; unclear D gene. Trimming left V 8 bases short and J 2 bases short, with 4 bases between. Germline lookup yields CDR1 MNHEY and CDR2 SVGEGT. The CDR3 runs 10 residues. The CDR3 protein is CASGPYEQYF. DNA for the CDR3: TGTGCCAGCGGCCCCTACGAGCAGTACTTC.

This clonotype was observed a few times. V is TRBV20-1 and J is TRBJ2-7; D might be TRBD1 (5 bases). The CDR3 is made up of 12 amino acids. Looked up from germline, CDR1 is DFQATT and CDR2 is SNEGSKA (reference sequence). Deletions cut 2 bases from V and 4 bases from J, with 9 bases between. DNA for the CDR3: TGCAGTGCTAGAAGATCAGGGTACGAGCAGTACTTC. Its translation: CSARRSGYEQYF.

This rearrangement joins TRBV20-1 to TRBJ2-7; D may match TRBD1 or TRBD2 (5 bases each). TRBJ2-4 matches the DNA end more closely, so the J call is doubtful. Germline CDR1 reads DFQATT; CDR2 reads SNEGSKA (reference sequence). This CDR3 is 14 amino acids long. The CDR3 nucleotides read TGCAGTGCCCGCAGAGGGGTGACCAAAAACATTCAGTACTTC. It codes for CSARRGVTKNIQYF.

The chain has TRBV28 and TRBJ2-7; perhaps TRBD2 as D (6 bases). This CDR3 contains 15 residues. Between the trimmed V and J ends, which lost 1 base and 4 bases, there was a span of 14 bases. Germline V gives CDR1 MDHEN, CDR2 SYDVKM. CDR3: CASSLYRLGGYEQYF. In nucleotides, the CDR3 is TGTGCCAGCAGTTTATACAGATTGGGGGGATACGAGCAGTACTTC. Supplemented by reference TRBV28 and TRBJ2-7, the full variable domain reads DVKVTQSSRYLVKRTGEKVFLECVQDMDHENMFWYRQDPGLGLRLIYFSYDVKMKEKGDIPEGYSVSREKKERFSLILESASTNQTSMYLCASSLYRLGGYEQYFGPGTRLTVT.

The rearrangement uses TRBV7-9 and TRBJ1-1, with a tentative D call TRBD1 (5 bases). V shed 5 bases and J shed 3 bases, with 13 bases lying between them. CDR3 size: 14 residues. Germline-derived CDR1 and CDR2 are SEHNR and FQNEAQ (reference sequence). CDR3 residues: CASSPRLGDTEAFF. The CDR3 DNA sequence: TGTGCCAGCAGCCCCCGTCTAGGGGACACTGAAGCTTTCTTT. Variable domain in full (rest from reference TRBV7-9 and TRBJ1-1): DTGVSQNPRHKITKRGQNVTFRCDPISEHNRLYWYRQTLGQGPEFLTYFQNEAQLEKSRLLSDRFSAERPKGSFSTLEIQRTEQGDSAMYLCASSPRLGDTEAFFGQGTRLTVV.

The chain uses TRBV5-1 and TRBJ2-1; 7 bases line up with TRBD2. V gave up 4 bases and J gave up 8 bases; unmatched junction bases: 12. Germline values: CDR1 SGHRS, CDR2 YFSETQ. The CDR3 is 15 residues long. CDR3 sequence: CASSPTGLPEYEQFF. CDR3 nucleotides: TGCGCCAGCAGCCCGACGGGACTACCTGAATATGAGCAGTTCTTC.

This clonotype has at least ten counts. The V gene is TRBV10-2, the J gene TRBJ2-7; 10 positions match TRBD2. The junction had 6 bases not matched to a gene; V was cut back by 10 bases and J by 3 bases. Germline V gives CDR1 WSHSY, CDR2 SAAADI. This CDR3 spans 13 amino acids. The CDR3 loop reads CATSGRALYEQYF. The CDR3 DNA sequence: TGCGCCACCAGCGGGAGGGCTCTCTACGAGCAGTACTTC.

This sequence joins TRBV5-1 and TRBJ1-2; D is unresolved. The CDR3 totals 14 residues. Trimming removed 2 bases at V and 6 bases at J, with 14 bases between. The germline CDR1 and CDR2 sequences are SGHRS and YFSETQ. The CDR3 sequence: CASSFGGEDHGYTF. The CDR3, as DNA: TGCGCCAGCAGCTTCGGTGGAGAGGATCATGGCTACACCTTC.

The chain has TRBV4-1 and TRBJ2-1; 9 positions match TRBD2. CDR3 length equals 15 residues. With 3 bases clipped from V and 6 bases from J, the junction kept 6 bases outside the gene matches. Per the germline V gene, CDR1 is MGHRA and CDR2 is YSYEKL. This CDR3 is CASSQGLAIVNEQFF. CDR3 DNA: TGCGCCAGCAGCCAGGGACTAGCCATAGTCAATGAGCAGTTCTTC.

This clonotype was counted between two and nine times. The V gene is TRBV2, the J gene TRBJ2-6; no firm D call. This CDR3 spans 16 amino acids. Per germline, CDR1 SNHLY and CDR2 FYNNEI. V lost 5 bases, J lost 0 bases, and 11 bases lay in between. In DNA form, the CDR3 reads TGTGCCAGCAGTATCTTACATGGCTCTGGGGCCAACGTCCTGACTTTC. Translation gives CASSILHGSGANVLTF.

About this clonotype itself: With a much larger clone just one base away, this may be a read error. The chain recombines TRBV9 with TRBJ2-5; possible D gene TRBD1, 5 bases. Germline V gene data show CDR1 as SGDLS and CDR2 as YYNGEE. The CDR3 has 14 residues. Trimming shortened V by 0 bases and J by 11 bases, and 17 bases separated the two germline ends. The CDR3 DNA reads TGTGCCAGCAGCGTAGTTGGGCAGGGCAATGAGCAGTACTTC. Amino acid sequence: CASSVVGQGNEQYF.

In DNA form, the CDR3 reads TGTGCCAGCAGTCTATCGGGACAGGGGTCGCAGTATTTT. It encodes CASSLSGQGSQYF. The rearrangement links TRBV6-1 to TRBJ2-3; 10 bases line up with TRBD1. This CDR3 has 13 residues. Germline V gives CDR1 MNHNS, CDR2 SASEGT. The V and J ends lost 5 bases and 10 bases, in that order; junction bases with no gene match: 6.

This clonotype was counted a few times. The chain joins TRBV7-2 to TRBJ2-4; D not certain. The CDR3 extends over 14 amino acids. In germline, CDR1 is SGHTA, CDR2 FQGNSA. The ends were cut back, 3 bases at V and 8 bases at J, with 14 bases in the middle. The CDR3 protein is CASSFRIIADIQYF. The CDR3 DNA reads TGTGCCAGCAGCTTTAGAATAATCGCGGACATTCAGTACTTC.

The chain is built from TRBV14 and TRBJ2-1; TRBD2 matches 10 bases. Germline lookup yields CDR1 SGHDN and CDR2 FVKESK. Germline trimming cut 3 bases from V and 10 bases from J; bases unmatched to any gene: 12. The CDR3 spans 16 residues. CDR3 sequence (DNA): TGTGCCAGCAGCCAGTATTCGGGACTAGCGAGGAGGGAGCAGTTCTTC. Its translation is CASSQYSGLARREQFF.

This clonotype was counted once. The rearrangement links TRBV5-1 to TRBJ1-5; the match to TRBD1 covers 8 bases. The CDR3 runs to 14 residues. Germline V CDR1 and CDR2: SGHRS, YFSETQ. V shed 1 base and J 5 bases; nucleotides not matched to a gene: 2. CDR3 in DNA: TGCGCCAGCAGCTTGTCAGGGGGCGATCAGCCCCAGCATTTT. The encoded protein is CASSLSGGDQPQHF.